Presented here are 27 T cell receptor beta chains from one specimen sequenced in a study of shared clonotypes between healthy human individuals. Naive CD8 cells lacked CD45RO and underwent positive selection for CCR7, leaving out terminally differentiated effector memory CD45RA+ cells. Clones were read by immunoSEQ multiplex PCR, and TCRdb kept only the in-frame ones, dropping some. The table lists some 1,900,000 clones, approximately 94% of them singletons. The sample was naive CD8+ T cells sorted from blood. The receptors were sampled from a man aged 18 to 30 in good health.

The chain has TRBV10-1 and TRBJ2-1; tentatively, D is TRBD1 (6 bases). Germline V gene data show CDR1 as WNHNN and CDR2 as SYGVQD (reference sequence). The CDR3 has 17 residues. V gave up 2 bases and J gave up 6 bases, with 20 bases separating them. In nucleotides, the CDR3 is TGCGCCAGCAGTGAGACAGGGATACTAGGGATAGGCAATGAGCAGTTCTTC. Its translation: CASSETGILGIGNEQFF.

This chain uses TRBV1 with TRBJ2-3; the D call in the table, TRBD2, was not verified against the DNA. TRBV1 is classified as a pseudogene. The CDR3 runs to 17 residues. DNA for the CDR3: TGCACCAGCAGCCAAGACGAGCGGGGGCCCCACACAGATACGCAGTATTTT. Amino acids: CTSSQDERGPHTDTQYF.

The chain couples TRBV7-8 to TRBJ1-5; a weak D match, TRBD1 (5 bases). The CDR3 is made up of 17 amino acids. The V gene lost 1 base and the J gene lost 4 bases, with 17 bases spanning the gap. Germline CDR1 reads SGHVS; CDR2 reads FQNEAQ. CDR3: CASSLGSWWGVNQPQHF. The DNA of the CDR3 is TGTGCCAGCAGCTTAGGGTCGTGGTGGGGGGTTAATCAGCCCCAGCATTTT.

This clone appeared a single time. V is TRBV19 and J is TRBJ1-1, with D unclear. CDR3 size: 15 residues. CDR1 and CDR2 from the germline V gene are LNHDA and SQIVND (reference sequence). V lost 3 bases to trimming and J lost 1 base, with 12 bases between them. The DNA for the CDR3 is TGTGCCAGTAGTATTTTCTCTGTTGCGAACACTGAAGCTTTCTTT. Translation gives CASSIFSVANTEAFF. The variable domain in full, with the rest retrieved from reference TRBV19 and TRBJ1-1, is DGGITQSPKYLFRKEGQNVTLSCEQNLNHDAMYWYRQDPGQGLRLIYYSQIVNDFQKGDIAEGYSVSREKKESFPLTVTSAQKNPTAFYLCASSIFSVANTEAFFGQGTRLTVV.

This chain connects TRBV6-6 to TRBJ1-5; D remains unclear. The CDR3 loop spans 15 amino acids. Deletions cut 3 bases from V and 5 bases from J, with 14 bases between. Germline V CDR1 and CDR2: MNHNY, SVGAGI (reference sequence). This CDR3 is CASSYSQQEYQPQHF. The CDR3, as DNA: TGTGCCAGCAGTTATTCACAGCAAGAATATCAGCCCCAGCATTTT.

A remark on this clone: The junction departs from the called germline gene at one end, perhaps through a read error. This chain uses TRBV7-7 with TRBJ1-5; 7 nucleotides agree with TRBD1. The CDR3 contains 16 residues. CDR1 and CDR2 (germline): SSHAT, FNYEAQ (reference sequence). CDR3 coding DNA: TGTGCTAGCAGCTTAGGTGCAGGGGGACCCAATCAGCCCCAGCATTTT. Its translation: CASSLGAGGPNQPQHF.

This clone was seen a single time. The chain is built from TRBV5-4 and TRBJ1-2; no clear D gene. This CDR3 spans 11 amino acids. The V and J ends lost 4 bases and 9 bases respectively, with 10 bases between them. Germline V lookup: CDR1 SGHNT, CDR2 YYREEE (reference sequence). CDR3 DNA: TGTGCCAGCAGCCTGCTGGTGAGCTACACCTTC. It translates to CASSLLVSYTF.

The chain is built from TRBV5-8 and TRBJ2-7; D assignment may be TRBD1 or TRBD2 (7 bases each). V was trimmed by 9 bases and J by 6 bases, leaving 19 bases between them. The CDR3 spans 13 residues. Per the germline V gene, CDR1 is SGHTS and CDR2 is YDEGEE. The CDR3 coding sequence is TGTGCCACCCCAACTACAGGGGAGGGCGAGCAGTACTTC. Translation: CATPTTGEGEQYF.

Regarding this clone: In the same sample, other DNA sequences code for this CDR3. The J gene is TRBJ1-6, the V gene TRBV7-9, with D hard to call. The CDR3 runs 12 residues. Germline V gene data show CDR1 as SEHNR and CDR2 as FQNEAQ (reference sequence). V gave up 8 bases and J gave up 7 bases, with 9 bases separating them. The CDR3 sequence: CASSPGNSPLHF. The CDR3 DNA is TGTGCCAGCTCCCCCGGGAATTCACCCCTCCACTTT.

This clone has a single count. The chain uses TRBV19 and TRBJ2-2; D gene ambiguous. Per germline, CDR1 LNHDA and CDR2 SQIVND (reference sequence). Trimming took 3 bases from V and 6 from J, leaving 17 bases between them. The CDR3 consists of 16 residues. The CDR3 loop is CASSIRTVSKAGELFF. The CDR3 nucleotides read TGTGCCAGTAGTATTCGGACGGTCTCTAAGGCCGGGGAGCTGTTTTTT. Complete variable domain (other parts from reference TRBV19 and TRBJ2-2): DGGITQSPKYLFRKEGQNVTLSCEQNLNHDAMYWYRQDPGQGLRLIYYSQIVNDFQKGDIAEGYSVSREKKESFPLTVTSAQKNPTAFYLCASSIRTVSKAGELFFGEGSRLTVL.

The chain is built from TRBV4-1 and TRBJ2-3; 9 bases line up with TRBD2. The junction had 1 base not matched to a gene; V was cut back by 1 base and J by 2 bases. Per germline, CDR1 MGHRA and CDR2 YSYEKL. The CDR3 contains 15 residues. The CDR3 sequence: CASSQGTSDTDTQYF. CDR3 in DNA: TGCGCCAGCAGCCAAGGGACTAGCGACACAGATACGCAGTATTTT.

The V and J genes are TRBV5-4 and TRBJ1-2; D is undetermined. The CDR3 totals 13 residues. Germline V gives CDR1 SGHNT, CDR2 YYREEE (reference sequence). V was shortened by 7 bases and J by 3 bases, with 13 bases between the two germline ends. Written as DNA, the CDR3 is TGTGCCAGCCTGGAGGACGGGGACTATGGCTACACCTTC. It yields the protein CASLEDGDYGYTF. Variable domain in full (rest from reference TRBV5-4 and TRBJ1-2): ETGVTQSPTHLIKTRGQQVTLRCSSQSGHNTVSWYQQALGQGPQFIFQYYREEENGRGNFPPRFSGLQFPNYSSELNVNALELDDSALYLCASLEDGDYGYTFGSGTRLTVV.

Notes on this clone: The junction does not match germline at one end; this may be a read error. CDR3 bases: TGTGCCAGCAGTCTGAATCGGCCCCAGCATTTT. Residues: CASSLNRPQHF. V and J are TRBV6-8 and TRBJ1-5, with D unclear. The CDR3 runs to 11 residues. CDR1 is MNHGY, CDR2 SAAAGT, per germline.

This chain links TRBV29-1 with TRBJ2-3; the D gene could be TRBD1 or TRBD2 (6 bases each). Deletions cut 8 bases from V and 3 bases from J, with 24 bases between. Germline CDR1 is SQVTM and CDR2 is ANQGSEA. CDR3 length: 16 amino acids. In DNA, the CDR3 is TGCAGCTACCTCAGGGGAGGATGGTCGATGACAGATACGCAGTATTTT. Translated: CSYLRGGWSMTDTQYF.

The J gene is TRBJ1-1, the V gene TRBV29-1; 9 nucleotides agree with TRBD1. The ends lost 4 bases at V and 7 bases at J; junction bases unmatched: 13. This CDR3 has 15 amino acids. Looked up from germline, CDR1 is SQVTM and CDR2 is ANQGSEA. CDR3 sequence: CSVVGLRGQGVEAFF. Written as DNA, the CDR3 is TGCAGCGTTGTGGGGCTCCGGGGACAGGGAGTTGAAGCTTTCTTT.

This clone was seen once. This chain connects TRBV7-2 to TRBJ2-7; D possibly corresponds to TRBD2 (6 bases). This CDR3 has 13 amino acids. V was cut by 3 bases and J by 3 bases, with 9 bases left in between. Germline assignment: CDR1 SGHTA and CDR2 FQGNSA. The CDR3 DNA sequence: TGTGCCAGCAGCTTTGGCGGGGACTACGAGCAGTACTTC. Amino acid sequence: CASSFGGDYEQYF.

The chain combines TRBV6-5 with TRBJ1-2; D gene ambiguous. With 6 bases removed from V and 4 bases from J, the gap between germline ends came to 15 bases. Germline V lookup: CDR1 MNHEY, CDR2 SVGAGI. The CDR3 extends over 14 amino acids. CDR3 sequence reads: CASRELSIPYGYTF. The CDR3 DNA is TGTGCCAGCAGGGAACTAAGTATCCCCTATGGCTACACCTTC.

V is TRBV15 and J is TRBJ2-7; a possible D gene is TRBD1 (5 bases). The CDR3 is made up of 15 amino acids. CDR1 is LNHNV, CDR2 YYDKDF, per germline (reference sequence). V shed 0 bases and J shed 1 base, with 10 bases lying between them. The CDR3 bases are TGTGCCACCAGCAGAGATTTGGGGCAGTCCTACGAGCAGTACTTC. Its protein product is CATSRDLGQSYEQYF. The complete variable domain, with remaining parts taken from reference TRBV15 and TRBJ2-7, reads DAMVIQNPRYQVTQFGKPVTLSCSQTLNHNVMYWYQQKSSQAPKLLFHYYDKDFNNEADTPDNFQSRRPNTSFCFLDIRSPGLGDTAMYLCATSRDLGQSYEQYFGPGTRLTVT.

This chain connects TRBV11-2 to TRBJ2-1; perhaps TRBD2 as D (7 bases). The CDR3 sequence is 16 residues long. Germline lookup yields CDR1 SGHAT and CDR2 FQNNGV. The V gene lost 5 bases and the J gene lost 7 bases, with 21 bases spanning the gap. This CDR3 reads CASSPTRGGAMNEQFF. In nucleotides, the CDR3 is TGTGCCAGCAGCCCTACGAGGGGGGGAGCTATGAATGAGCAGTTCTTC.

This clone was recorded once. The genes are TRBV19 and TRBJ1-1, with 8 bases identical to TRBD1. CDR1 and CDR2 (germline): LNHDA, SQIVND (reference sequence). The CDR3 sequence is 13 residues long. V lost 6 bases to trimming and J lost 3 bases; unmatched junction nucleotides: 3. The CDR3 reads CASRPDRDTEAFF. The CDR3 DNA is TGTGCCAGTAGGCCGGACAGGGACACTGAAGCTTTCTTT.

The sample holds one count of this clone. The CDR3 loop reads CAINNRGLETEAFF. The CDR3 region has the DNA TGTGCCATCAACAACAGGGGGTTAGAAACTGAAGCTTTCTTT. This chain links TRBV10-3 with TRBJ1-1, with TRBD1 matching over 8 bases. CDR1 is ENHRY and CDR2 is SYGVKD in the germline V gene. CDR3 length equals 14 residues. After removal of 7 bases from V and 5 bases from J, the junction contained 9 bases not matched to a gene.

V gene TRBV6-5 combines with J gene TRBJ2-5; D not resolved. The length of the CDR3 is 15 residues. V shed 6 bases and J shed 2 bases, with 16 bases lying between them. Per germline, CDR1 MNHEY and CDR2 SVGAGI. The CDR3 loop is CASRRFGALQETQYF. CDR3 nucleotides: TGTGCCAGCAGGAGGTTCGGAGCACTACAAGAGACCCAGTACTTC.

The chain carries TRBV10-1 and TRBJ2-1, with 7 bases fitting TRBD2. This CDR3 spans 13 amino acids. With 4 bases clipped from V and 7 bases from J, the junction kept 4 bases outside the gene matches. Germline lookup yields CDR1 WNHNN and CDR2 SYGVQD (reference sequence). CDR3 amino acids: CASSGAGVNEQFF. The CDR3 DNA sequence: TGCGCCAGCAGTGGGGCGGGAGTGAATGAGCAGTTCTTC.

The chain joins TRBV7-9 to TRBJ2-7, with TRBD1 matching 7 bases. V lost 4 bases, J lost 2 bases, and 8 bases stayed unmatched. This CDR3 spans 15 amino acids. Germline V lookup: CDR1 SEHNR, CDR2 FQNEAQ (reference sequence). The CDR3 nucleotides read TGTGCCAGCAGCTCGAACCGGGACAGACCCTACGAGCAGTACTTC. Translating gives CASSSNRDRPYEQYF.

V and J are TRBV28 and TRBJ1-1, with TRBD1 matching over 8 bases. The CDR3 consists of 13 residues. Germline V gene lookup returns CDR1 MDHEN and CDR2 SYDVKM. Unmatched junction bases numbered 4, after V lost 6 bases and J lost 4 bases. The CDR3 spells CASRQGVGTEAFF. CDR3 coding DNA: TGTGCCAGCAGACAGGGGGTGGGCACTGAAGCTTTCTTT.

The chain employs TRBV5-6 and TRBJ2-1; TRBD1 matches 9 bases. CDR3 length: 15 residues. J gave up 4 bases and V 4 bases, and 6 bases lay outside the gene matches. Germline assignment: CDR1 SGHDT and CDR2 YYEEEE. The CDR3 DNA reads TGTGCCAGCAGCGTCGGACAGGGGCTATACAATGAGCAGTTCTTC. Translating gives CASSVGQGLYNEQFF.

The chain is built from TRBV28 and TRBJ2-7; D is undetermined. Trimming shortened V by 6 bases and J by 7 bases, and 10 bases separated the two germline ends. This CDR3 spans 11 amino acids. From germline, CDR1 is MDHEN and CDR2 SYDVKM. DNA of the CDR3: TGTGCCAGCAGCCTAGATAGAGAGCAGTACTTC. Protein: CASSLDREQYF.